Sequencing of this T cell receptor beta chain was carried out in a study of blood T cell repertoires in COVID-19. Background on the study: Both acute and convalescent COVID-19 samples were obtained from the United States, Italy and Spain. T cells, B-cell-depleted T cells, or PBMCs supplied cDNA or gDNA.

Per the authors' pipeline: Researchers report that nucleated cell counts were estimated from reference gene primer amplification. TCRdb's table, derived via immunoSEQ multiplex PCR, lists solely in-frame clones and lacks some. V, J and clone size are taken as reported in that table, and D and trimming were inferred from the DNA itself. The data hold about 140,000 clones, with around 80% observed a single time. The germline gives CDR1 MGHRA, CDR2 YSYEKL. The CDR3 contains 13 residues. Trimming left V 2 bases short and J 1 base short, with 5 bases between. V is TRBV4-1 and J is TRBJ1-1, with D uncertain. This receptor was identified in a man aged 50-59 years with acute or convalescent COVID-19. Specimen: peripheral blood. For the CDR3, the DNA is TGCGCCAGCAGCCAAAAACAGAACACTGAAGCTTTCTTT. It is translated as CASSQKQNTEAFF.